What follows are 11 T cell receptor beta chains derived from one specimen sequenced in a study of cytomegalovirus exposure and HLA in healthy donors. The study ran its PCR with 60 Vbeta and 13 Jbeta primers. Method: immunoSEQ multiplex PCR; TCRdb's copy keeps in-frame clones and lacks some. The sample includes about 140,000 clones, around 80% of them seen just once. Sequenced: PBMCs. These receptors all come from a man under 40 in good health and CMV-seronegative.

This clone has a handful of counts. The CDR3 reads CATKSETYGYTF. In DNA form, the CDR3 reads TGTGCCACCAAATCAGAAACCTATGGCTACACCTTC. The V gene is TRBV6-4, the J gene TRBJ1-2; D is uncertain. The CDR3 contains 12 residues. Trimming took 10 bases from V and 4 from J, leaving 13 bases between them. The V gene's germline CDR1 is MRHNA and CDR2 SNTAGT.

The chain links TRBV9 to TRBJ2-1, with TRBD2 identical over 9 bases. The germline V gene encodes CDR1 SGDLS and CDR2 YYNGEE. The trim removed 2 bases at V and 7 bases at J, leaving 7 bases unmatched. There are 15 residues in the CDR3. Written as DNA, the CDR3 is TGTGCCAGCAGCGTGGCGGGAGGGCCGTATAATGAGCAGTTCTTC. As protein: CASSVAGGPYNEQFF. Full variable domain (missing parts from reference TRBV9 and TRBJ2-1): DSGVTQTPKHLITATGQRVTLRCSPRSGDLSVYWYQQSLDQGLQFLIQYYNGEERAKGNILERFSAQQFPDLHSELNLSSLELGDSALYFCASSVAGGPYNEQFFGPGTRLTVL.

This chain uses TRBV7-9 with TRBJ1-2, with D tentatively TRBD1 (6 bases). This CDR3 has 13 amino acids. Germline V gives CDR1 SEHNR, CDR2 FQNEAQ (reference sequence). The V gene lost 2 bases and the J gene lost 2 bases, with 6 bases spanning the gap. CDR3 protein: CASSLQGNYGYTF. DNA for the CDR3: TGTGCCAGCAGCTTACAGGGGAACTATGGCTACACCTTC.

The V gene is TRBV27, the J gene TRBJ1-1, with D perhaps matching TRBD1 (5 bases). Germline V gene lookup returns CDR1 MNHEY and CDR2 SMNVEV (reference sequence). CDR3 length: 14 amino acids. V dropped 5 bases and J dropped 0 bases, with 10 bases sitting between them. The CDR3, as DNA: TGTGCCAGCAGTCTAAAGGGGATGAACACTGAAGCTTTCTTT. Translated: CASSLKGMNTEAFF.

V usage is TRBV11-3 and J usage is TRBJ2-1, with a possible D match to TRBD2 (5 bases). Looked up from germline, CDR1 is SGHNT and CDR2 is YENEEA. The CDR3 loop spans 13 amino acids. The V end was cut by 2 bases, the J end by 7 bases, with 9 bases between. DNA for the CDR3: TGTGCCAGCAGCTTAACCAGAGGGAATGAGCAGTTCTTC. This translates into CASSLTRGNEQFF.

The chain is built from TRBV30 and TRBJ1-5, with D unresolved. The CDR3 has 14 amino acids. Trimming left V 4 bases short and J 1 base short, with 11 bases between. Germline V gene lookup returns CDR1 GTSNPN and CDR2 SVGIG (reference sequence). Here the CDR3 reads CAWTRGGSNQPQHF. The CDR3 DNA reads as TGTGCCTGGACACGAGGCGGAAGCAATCAGCCCCAGCATTTT.

The V call is TRBV18, the J call TRBJ2-1; a possible D gene is TRBD2 (7 bases). V dropped 2 bases and J dropped 9 bases, with 17 bases sitting between them. The CDR3 is 15 residues long. Germline V lookup: CDR1 KGHSH, CDR2 LQKENI. The DNA for the CDR3 is TGTGCCAGCTCACCATCCACGACGGGGGGCACTGAGCAGTTCTTC. Translating it yields CASSPSTTGGTEQFF.

This chain uses TRBV2 with TRBJ1-2; 12 bases agree with TRBD1. Germline lookup yields CDR1 SNHLY and CDR2 FYNNEI. The CDR3 consists of 14 residues. The V and J ends lost 5 bases and 6 bases, in that order; junction bases with no gene match: 4. DNA of the CDR3: TGTGCCAGCAGTCCGGGACAGGGGGCGAATGGCTACACCTTC. Its translation: CASSPGQGANGYTF. Using reference TRBV2 and TRBJ1-2 for the parts outside the CDR3, the full variable domain is EPEVTQTPSHQVTQMGQEVILRCVPISNHLYFYWYRQILGQKVEFLVSFYNNEISEKSEIFDDQFSVERPDGSNFTLKIRSTKLEDSAMYFCASSPGQGANGYTFGSGTRLTVV.

The chain links TRBV18 to TRBJ2-1; 8 bases line up with TRBD2. This CDR3 is 17 amino acids long. V trimming: 2 bases; J trimming: 3 bases; junction bases outside the gene matches: 9. Germline-derived CDR1 and CDR2 are KGHSH and LQKENI. The CDR3 sequence is CASSPASGSGLYNEQFF. CDR3 nucleotide sequence: TGTGCCAGCTCACCAGCGAGCGGGAGCGGGCTCTACAATGAGCAGTTCTTC.

This chain connects TRBV19 to TRBJ2-7; the D gene is possibly TRBD2 (6 bases). This CDR3 has 15 residues. V dropped 10 bases and J dropped 2 bases, with 21 bases sitting between them. Germline-derived CDR1 and CDR2 are LNHDA and SQIVND (reference sequence). In DNA form, the CDR3 reads TGTGCCACGAACCCCGGACCGGGGAGGACCTACGAGCAGTACTTC. It encodes CATNPGPGRTYEQYF. The full variable domain, in which reference TRBV19 and TRBJ2-7 provide the parts outside the CDR3, is DGGITQSPKYLFRKEGQNVTLSCEQNLNHDAMYWYRQDPGQGLRLIYYSQIVNDFQKGDIAEGYSVSREKKESFPLTVTSAQKNPTAFYLCATNPGPGRTYEQYFGPGTRLTVT.

The V call is TRBV15, the J call TRBJ1-1, with 10 positions matching TRBD1. The CDR3 spans 14 residues. The germline V gene encodes CDR1 LNHNV and CDR2 YYDKDF (reference sequence). Trimming cost V 8 bases and J 0 bases; bases outside gene matches: 3. CDR3 nucleotides: TGTGCCACCGGGGACAGGGGCATGAACACTGAAGCTTTCTTT. Translated, it gives CATGDRGMNTEAFF.